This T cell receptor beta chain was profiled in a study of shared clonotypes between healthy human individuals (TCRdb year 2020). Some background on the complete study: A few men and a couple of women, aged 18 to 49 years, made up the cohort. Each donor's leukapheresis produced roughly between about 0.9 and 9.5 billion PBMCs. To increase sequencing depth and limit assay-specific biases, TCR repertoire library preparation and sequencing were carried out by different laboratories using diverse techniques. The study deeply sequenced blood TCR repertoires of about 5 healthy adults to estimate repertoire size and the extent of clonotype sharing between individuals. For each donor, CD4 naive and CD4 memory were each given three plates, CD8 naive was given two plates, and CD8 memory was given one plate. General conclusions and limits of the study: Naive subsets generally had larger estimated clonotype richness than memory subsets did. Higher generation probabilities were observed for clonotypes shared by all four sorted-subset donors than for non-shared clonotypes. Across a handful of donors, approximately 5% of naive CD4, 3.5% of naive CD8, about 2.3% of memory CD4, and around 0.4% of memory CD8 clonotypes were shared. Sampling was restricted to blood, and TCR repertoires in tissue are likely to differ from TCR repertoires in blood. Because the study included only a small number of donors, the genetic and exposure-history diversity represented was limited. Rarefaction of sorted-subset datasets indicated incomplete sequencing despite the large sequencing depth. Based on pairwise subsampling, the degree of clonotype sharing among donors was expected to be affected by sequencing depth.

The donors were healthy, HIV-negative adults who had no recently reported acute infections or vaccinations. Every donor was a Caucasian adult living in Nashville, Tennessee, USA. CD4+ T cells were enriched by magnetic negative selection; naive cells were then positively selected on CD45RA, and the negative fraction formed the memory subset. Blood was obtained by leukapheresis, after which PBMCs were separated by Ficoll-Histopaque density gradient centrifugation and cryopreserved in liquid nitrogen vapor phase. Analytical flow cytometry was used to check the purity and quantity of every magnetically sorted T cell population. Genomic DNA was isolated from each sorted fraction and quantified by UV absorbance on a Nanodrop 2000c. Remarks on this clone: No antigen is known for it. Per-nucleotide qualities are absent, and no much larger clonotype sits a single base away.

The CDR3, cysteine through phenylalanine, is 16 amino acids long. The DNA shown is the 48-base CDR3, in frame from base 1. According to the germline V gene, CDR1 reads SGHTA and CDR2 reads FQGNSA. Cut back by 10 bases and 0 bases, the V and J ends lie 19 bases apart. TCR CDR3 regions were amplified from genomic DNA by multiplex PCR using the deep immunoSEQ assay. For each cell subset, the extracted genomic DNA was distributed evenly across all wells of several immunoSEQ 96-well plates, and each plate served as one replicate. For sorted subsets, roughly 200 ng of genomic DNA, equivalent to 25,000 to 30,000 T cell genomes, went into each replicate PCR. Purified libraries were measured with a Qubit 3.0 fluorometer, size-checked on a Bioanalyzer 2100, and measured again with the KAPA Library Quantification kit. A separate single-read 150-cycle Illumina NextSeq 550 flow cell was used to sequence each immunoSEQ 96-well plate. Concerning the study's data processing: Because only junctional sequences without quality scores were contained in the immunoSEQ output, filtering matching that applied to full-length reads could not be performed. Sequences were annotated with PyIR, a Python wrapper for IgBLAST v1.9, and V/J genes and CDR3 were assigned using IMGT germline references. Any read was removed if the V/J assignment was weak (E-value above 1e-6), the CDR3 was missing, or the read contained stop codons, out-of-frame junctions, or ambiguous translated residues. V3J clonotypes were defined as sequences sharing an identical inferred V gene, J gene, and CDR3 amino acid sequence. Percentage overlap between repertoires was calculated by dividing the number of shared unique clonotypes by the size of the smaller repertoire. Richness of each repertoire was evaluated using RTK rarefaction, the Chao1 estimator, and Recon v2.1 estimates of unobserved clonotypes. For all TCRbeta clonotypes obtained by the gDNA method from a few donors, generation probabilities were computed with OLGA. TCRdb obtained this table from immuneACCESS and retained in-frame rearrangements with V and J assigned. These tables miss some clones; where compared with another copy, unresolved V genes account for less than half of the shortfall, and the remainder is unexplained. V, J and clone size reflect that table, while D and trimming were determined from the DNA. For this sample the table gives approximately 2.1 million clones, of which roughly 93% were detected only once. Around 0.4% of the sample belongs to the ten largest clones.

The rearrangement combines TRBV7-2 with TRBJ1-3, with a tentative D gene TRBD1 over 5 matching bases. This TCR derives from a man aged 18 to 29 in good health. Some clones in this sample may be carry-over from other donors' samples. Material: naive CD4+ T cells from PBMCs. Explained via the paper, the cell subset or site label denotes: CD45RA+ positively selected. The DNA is TGTGCCACTCAGCCTCCGGGACGCCACTCTGGAAACACCATATATTTT. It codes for CATQPPGRHSGNTIYF.